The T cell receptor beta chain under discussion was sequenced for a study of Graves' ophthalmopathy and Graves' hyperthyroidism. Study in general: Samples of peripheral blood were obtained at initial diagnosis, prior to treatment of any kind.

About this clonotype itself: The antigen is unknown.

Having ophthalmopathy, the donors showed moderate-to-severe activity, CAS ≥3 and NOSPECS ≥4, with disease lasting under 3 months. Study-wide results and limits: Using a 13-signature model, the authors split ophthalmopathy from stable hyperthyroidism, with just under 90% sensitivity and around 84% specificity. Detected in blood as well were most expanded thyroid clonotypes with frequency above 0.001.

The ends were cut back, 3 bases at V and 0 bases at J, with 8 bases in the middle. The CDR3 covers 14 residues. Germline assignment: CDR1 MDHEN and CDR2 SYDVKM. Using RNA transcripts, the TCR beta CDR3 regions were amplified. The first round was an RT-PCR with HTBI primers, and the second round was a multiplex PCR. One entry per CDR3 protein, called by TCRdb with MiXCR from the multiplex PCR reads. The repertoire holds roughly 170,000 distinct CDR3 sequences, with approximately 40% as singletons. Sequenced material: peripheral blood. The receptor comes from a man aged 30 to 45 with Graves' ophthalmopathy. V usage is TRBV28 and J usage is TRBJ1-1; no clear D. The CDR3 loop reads CASSFLLMNTEAFF. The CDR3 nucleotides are TGTGCCAGCAGTTTTCTGTTAATGAACACTGAAGCTTTCTTT.